Presented here are 26 T cell receptor beta chains from one specimen sequenced in a study of blood T cell repertoires in COVID-19. Here immunoSEQ multiplex PCR was the method, and the copy in TCRdb shows in-frame clones only, minus some. The sample yields 65,000 to 95,000 clones, 84% seen once. The specimen sequenced was peripheral blood. The receptors derive from a woman aged 45-59 years with acute or convalescent COVID-19.

The chain uses TRBV19 and TRBJ1-3; D is ambiguous. This CDR3 spans 14 amino acids. CDR1 and CDR2 from the germline V gene are LNHDA and SQIVND (reference sequence). Trimming pared 7 bases from V and 0 bases from J, leaving 10 bases between. CDR3 coding DNA: TGTGCCAGTAAGGAGGACCCCTCTGGAAACACCATATATTTT. Protein product: CASKEDPSGNTIYF.

The chain recombines TRBV19 with TRBJ2-3; TRBD2 is a possible D gene (5 bases). Trimming removed 1 base from V and 6 bases from J, with 8 bases in between. CDR3 size: 13 residues. Germline V gene sequence: CDR1 LNHDA, CDR2 SQIVND (reference sequence). CDR3 amino acids: CASSIGRRDTQYF. The CDR3 nucleotides read TGTGCCAGTAGTATAGGAAGGAGGGATACGCAGTATTTT.

V and J are TRBV19 and TRBJ2-5; the D gene is possibly TRBD2 (5 bases). Trimming took off 2 bases at V and 7 bases at J, with 11 bases between the two ends. The CDR3 runs to 13 residues. The germline CDR1 and CDR2 sequences are LNHDA and SQIVND (reference sequence). The CDR3 spells CASSISGSRTQYF. The CDR3, as DNA: TGTGCCAGTAGTATAAGCGGTTCTCGGACCCAGTACTTC.

This chain links TRBV21-1 with TRBJ2-1; the D call of TRBD1 is as the table states it, not checked on the DNA. TRBV21-1 is annotated as a pseudogene. This CDR3 contains 16 residues. CDR3 sequence: CASAIPDTKSYNEQFF. CDR3 nucleotide sequence: TGTGCCAGCGCCATCCCCGATACAAAATCTTACAATGAGCAGTTCTTC.

This chain connects TRBV24-1 to TRBJ2-1; 9 bases map to TRBD2. The J segment lost 8 bases and the V segment lost 3 bases, leaving 4 bases of the junction unmatched. CDR3 length: 14 amino acids. Germline V CDR1 and CDR2: KGHDR, SFDVKD. The CDR3 coding sequence is TGTGCCACCAGTGATCACAGGACTAGCGATGAGCAGTTCTTC. Translating gives CATSDHRTSDEQFF.

This chain joins TRBV5-6 and TRBJ2-3, with 7 bases identical to TRBD2. J was trimmed by 6 bases and V by 3 bases; bases with no gene match: 10. This CDR3 has 15 residues. From germline, CDR1 is SGHDT and CDR2 YYEEEE. DNA of the CDR3: TGTGCCAGCAGCTCTGGAGTTCGGGGAGGGGATACGCAGTATTTT. It encodes CASSSGVRGGDTQYF.

The V gene is TRBV6-5, the J gene TRBJ1-5; D is ambiguous. Germline values: CDR1 MNHEY, CDR2 SVGAGI. This CDR3 has 15 residues. V shed 6 bases and J shed 3 bases, with 15 bases lying between them. The CDR3, as DNA: TGTGCCAGCAGCCCGCGGGGTCTTGACAATCAGCCCCAGCATTTT. It specifies CASSPRGLDNQPQHF.

V and J are TRBV6-5 and TRBJ1-2; 8 nucleotides agree with TRBD1. V lost 7 bases, J lost 0 bases, and 1 base stayed unmatched. CDR1 and CDR2 (germline): MNHEY, SVGAGI. CDR3 length: 13 residues. CDR3 in amino acids: CASKQGANYGYTF. The CDR3 DNA reads TGTGCCAGCAAACAGGGGGCTAACTATGGCTACACCTTC.

The rearrangement uses TRBV6-5 and TRBJ1-4; no definite D call. CDR3 length: 12 amino acids. The V end was cut by 7 bases, the J end by 4 bases, with 7 bases between. The V gene's germline CDR1 is MNHEY and CDR2 SVGAGI. The CDR3 here is CASTQINEKLFF. The CDR3 DNA sequence: TGTGCCAGCACACAGATTAATGAAAAACTGTTTTTT.

This chain uses TRBV7-8 with TRBJ2-7, with a weak D call TRBD2 (6 bases). The CDR3 sequence is 16 residues long. Trimming stripped 7 bases from V and 4 bases from J, with 23 bases between. Germline CDR1 is SGHVS and CDR2 is FQNEAQ. The CDR3 loop is CASTHRRVSYGYEQYF. CDR3 DNA: TGTGCCAGCACGCACCGGAGGGTGTCCTATGGGTACGAGCAGTACTTC.

The rearrangement uses TRBV7-2 and TRBJ1-4; D call uncertain. Deletions cut 4 bases from V and 7 bases from J, with 16 bases between. CDR3 length equals 15 residues. Germline assignment: CDR1 SGHTA and CDR2 FQGNSA. CDR3 nucleotides: TGTGCCAGCAGCTCGCGTAAGACTACGCCTGAAAAACTGTTTTTT. Translation gives CASSSRKTTPEKLFF.

The chain couples TRBV7-2 to TRBJ2-3, with a tentative D call TRBD2 (6 bases). The V end lost 7 bases, the J end lost 4 bases, and 18 bases lay between the germline ends. This CDR3 spans 15 amino acids. Germline loops: CDR1 SGHTA, CDR2 FQGNSA. CDR3 DNA sequence: TGTGCCAGCACTTACTCAGCGGGTTTCTCAGATACGCAGTATTTT. Translation: CASTYSAGFSDTQYF.

To note about this clone: One end of the junction does not line up with germline, which may come from a read error. The V gene is TRBV12-3 or TRBV12-4, the J gene TRBJ2-7; 8 bases fit TRBD1. This CDR3 contains 13 residues. CDR3 bases: TGTACCAGCAGCAGGGACAGGCCCTACGAGCAGTACTTC. Translation: CTSSRDRPYEQYF.

CDR3 in DNA: TGTGCCTGGAAGGGACAGAGGGGTTCACCCCTCCACTTT. Translated, it gives CAWKGQRGSPLHF. The rearrangement links TRBV30 to TRBJ1-6, with 7 nucleotides matching TRBD1. The CDR3 extends over 13 amino acids. Germline CDR1 GTSNPN, CDR2 SVGIG (reference sequence). Trimming cost V 4 bases and J 9 bases; bases outside gene matches: 6.

This rearrangement joins TRBV5-1 to TRBJ1-2; D is uncertain. Trimming removed 1 base at V and 4 bases at J, with 14 bases between. CDR1 and CDR2 from the germline V gene are SGHRS and YFSETQ. This CDR3 contains 15 residues. CDR3 sequence reads: CASSLYSGEGYGYTF. The CDR3, as DNA: TGCGCCAGCAGCTTGTACTCTGGAGAGGGCTATGGCTACACCTTC.

The V and J genes are TRBV4-2 and TRBJ2-7; maybe TRBD2 (6 bases). Germline CDR1 LGHNA, CDR2 YNFKEQ. The germline V and J ends were trimmed by 5 bases and 4 bases, with 18 bases remaining between them. This CDR3 contains 15 residues. DNA of the CDR3: TGTGCCAGCAGCTTAGGAGGGCCTAGTAATTACGAGCAGTACTTC. It encodes CASSLGGPSNYEQYF.

The rearrangement links TRBV19 to TRBJ1-4, with D tentatively TRBD1 (6 bases). Germline V gives CDR1 LNHDA, CDR2 SQIVND (reference sequence). This CDR3 has 15 residues. Trimming pared 2 bases from V and 5 bases from J, leaving 12 bases between. The DNA for the CDR3 is TGTGCCAGTAGTATAACAGGGAGAGTAAATGAAAAACTGTTTTTT. This translates into CASSITGRVNEKLFF.

The V gene is TRBV11-2, the J gene TRBJ2-1; perhaps TRBD1 as D (6 bases). CDR1 and CDR2 (germline): SGHAT, FQNNGV. The ends were cut back, 4 bases at V and 3 bases at J, with 13 bases in the middle. This CDR3 is 15 amino acids long. This CDR3 reads CASSSTGGSYNEQFF. The CDR3 bases are TGTGCCAGCAGCTCGACAGGTGGGAGCTACAATGAGCAGTTCTTC.

The V call is TRBV7-2, the J call TRBJ2-3; TRBD2 matches 13 bases. Per germline, CDR1 SGHTA and CDR2 FQGNSA. The CDR3 has 19 amino acids. The junction had 11 bases not matched to a gene; V was cut back by 1 base and J by 4 bases. The CDR3, as DNA: TGTGCCAGCAGCTTAGTCGCTTATCCACTAGCGGGGGGGCCAGATACGCAGTATTTT. It encodes CASSLVAYPLAGGPDTQYF.

This clone was found once. The chain carries TRBV5-8 and TRBJ2-1, with D perhaps TRBD2 (6 bases). The CDR3 length is 15 residues. Germline assignment: CDR1 SGHTS and CDR2 YDEGEE. Trimming took off 3 bases at V and 7 bases at J, with 17 bases between the two ends. This chain's CDR3 is CASSWGLRWGNEQFF. The DNA of the CDR3 is TGTGCCAGCAGCTGGGGACTTCGGTGGGGTAATGAGCAGTTCTTC.

This clone was counted a single time. The chain couples TRBV3-1 (or the pseudogene TRBV3-2) to TRBJ2-4, with 9 bases aligning to TRBD2. The germline CDR1 and CDR2 sequences are LGHDT and YNNKEL (reference sequence). Trimming took 4 bases from V and 7 from J; bases not matched to a gene: 11. The CDR3 totals 16 residues. As DNA, the CDR3 is TGTGCCAGCAGCCCCTATAGCGGGAGTAGTGGGAACATTCAGTACTTC. This sequence encodes CASSPYSGSSGNIQYF.

The chain joins TRBV4-1 to TRBJ2-7, with 10 bases matching TRBD2. The germline gives CDR1 MGHRA, CDR2 YSYEKL. After removal of 3 bases from V and 0 bases from J, the junction contained 5 bases not matched to a gene. The CDR3 covers 16 residues. The CDR3 reads CASSQATSGVSYEQYF. The CDR3 nucleotides are TGCGCCAGCAGCCAGGCTACTAGCGGGGTCTCCTACGAGCAGTACTTC.

The genes are TRBV5-1 and TRBJ1-4; D perhaps matches TRBD1 (5 bases). The V and J ends lost 0 bases and 0 bases respectively, with 12 bases between them. Germline CDR1 reads SGHRS; CDR2 reads YFSETQ. This CDR3 region has 17 residues. CDR3 nucleotide sequence: TGCGCCAGCAGCTTGGAGGGGAGGGCTGCAACTAATGAAAAACTGTTTTTT. Its protein is CASSLEGRAATNEKLFF.

This chain connects TRBV5-4 to TRBJ1-2, with D possibly being TRBD1 (5 bases). CDR1 and CDR2 from the germline V gene are SGHNT and YYREEE (reference sequence). V was clipped by 4 bases and J by 0 bases, with 13 bases between them. This CDR3 is 15 amino acids long. CDR3 nucleotides: TGTGCCAGCAGCCCCAGGGCCGACGCTAACTATGGCTACACCTTC. Protein: CASSPRADANYGYTF.

This sequence joins TRBV7-6 and TRBJ2-5; a weak D match, TRBD2 (5 bases). This CDR3 has 13 residues. Deletions cut 5 bases from V and 7 bases from J, with 14 bases between. The germline V gene encodes CDR1 SGHVS and CDR2 FNYEAQ. CDR3 bases: TGTGCCAGCAGCCAAGGACTGGGAGCGACCCAGTACTTC. Its protein product is CASSQGLGATQYF.

The CDR3 loop is CASSSRGGNTEAFF. The CDR3 coding sequence is TGTGCCAGCAGCTCGAGGGGGGGGAACACTGAAGCTTTCTTT. The chain is built from TRBV11-3 and TRBJ1-1; D perhaps matches TRBD1 (6 bases). V lost 4 bases and J lost 1, with 10 bases in between. Per germline, CDR1 SGHNT and CDR2 YENEEA. The CDR3 has 14 amino acids.